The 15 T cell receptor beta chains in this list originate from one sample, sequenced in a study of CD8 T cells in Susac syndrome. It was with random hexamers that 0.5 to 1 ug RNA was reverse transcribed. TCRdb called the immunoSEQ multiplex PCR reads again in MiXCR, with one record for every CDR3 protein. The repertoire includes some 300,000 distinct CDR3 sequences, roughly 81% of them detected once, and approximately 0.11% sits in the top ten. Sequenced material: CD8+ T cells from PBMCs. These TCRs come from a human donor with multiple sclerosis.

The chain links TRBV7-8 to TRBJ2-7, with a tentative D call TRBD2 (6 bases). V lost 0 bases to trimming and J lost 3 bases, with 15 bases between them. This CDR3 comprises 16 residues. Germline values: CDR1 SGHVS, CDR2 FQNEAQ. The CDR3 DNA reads TGTGCCAGCAGCTTAGCGCGGTCTAGCGTTGACTACGAGCAGTACTTC. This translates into CASSLARSSVDYEQYF.

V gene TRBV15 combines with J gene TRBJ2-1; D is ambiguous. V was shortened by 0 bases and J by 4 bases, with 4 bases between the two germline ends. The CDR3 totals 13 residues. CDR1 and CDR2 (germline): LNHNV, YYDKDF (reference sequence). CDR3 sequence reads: CATSRERYNEQFF. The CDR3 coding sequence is TGTGCCACCAGCAGAGAGAGATACAATGAGCAGTTCTTC.

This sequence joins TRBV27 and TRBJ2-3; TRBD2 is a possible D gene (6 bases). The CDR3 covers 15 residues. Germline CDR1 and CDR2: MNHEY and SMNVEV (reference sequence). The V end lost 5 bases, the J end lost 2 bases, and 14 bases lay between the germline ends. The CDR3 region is CASSPGLYTTDTQYF. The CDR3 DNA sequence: TGTGCCAGCAGTCCGGGACTCTACACCACAGATACGCAGTATTTT.

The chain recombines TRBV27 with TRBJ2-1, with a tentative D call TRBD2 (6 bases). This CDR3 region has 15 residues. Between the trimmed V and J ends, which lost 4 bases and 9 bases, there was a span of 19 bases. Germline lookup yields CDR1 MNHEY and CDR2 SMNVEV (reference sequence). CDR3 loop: CASSYKTRGSSEQFF. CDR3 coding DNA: TGTGCCAGCAGTTATAAGACTAGAGGGAGCTCTGAGCAGTTCTTC.

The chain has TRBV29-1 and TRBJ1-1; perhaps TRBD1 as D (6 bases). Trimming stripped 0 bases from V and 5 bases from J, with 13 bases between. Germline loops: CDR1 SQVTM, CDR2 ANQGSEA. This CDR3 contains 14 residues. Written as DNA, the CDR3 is TGCAGCGTTGAAGATCTGCAGAGGGGGACTGAAGCTTTCTTT. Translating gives CSVEDLQRGTEAFF.

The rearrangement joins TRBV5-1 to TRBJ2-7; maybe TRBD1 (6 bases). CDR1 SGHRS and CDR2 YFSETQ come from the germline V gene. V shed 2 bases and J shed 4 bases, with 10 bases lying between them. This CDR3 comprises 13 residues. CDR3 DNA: TGCGCCAGCAGCTTCGGGACAATGTACGAGCAGTACTTC. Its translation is CASSFGTMYEQYF.

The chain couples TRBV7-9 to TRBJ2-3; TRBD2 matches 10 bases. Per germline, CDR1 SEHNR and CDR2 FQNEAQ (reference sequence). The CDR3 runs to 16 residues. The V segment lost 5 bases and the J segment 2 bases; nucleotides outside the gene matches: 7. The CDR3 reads CASSTRAGGVTDTQYF. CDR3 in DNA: TGTGCCAGCAGCACCAGAGCGGGAGGGGTCACAGATACGCAGTATTTT.

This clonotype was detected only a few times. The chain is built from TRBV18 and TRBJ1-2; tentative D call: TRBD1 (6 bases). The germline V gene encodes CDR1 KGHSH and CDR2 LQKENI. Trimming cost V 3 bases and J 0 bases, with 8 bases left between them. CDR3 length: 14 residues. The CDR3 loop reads CASSPDRTNYGYTF. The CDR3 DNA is TGTGCCAGCTCACCGGACAGAACTAACTATGGCTACACCTTC.

CDR3 nucleotide sequence: TGTGCCAGCAGTTTAAGTAGTTTCCAAGAGACCCAGTACTTC. It is translated as CASSLSSFQETQYF. This chain joins TRBV28 and TRBJ2-5; D gene ambiguous. Germline CDR1 reads MDHEN; CDR2 reads SYDVKM. The CDR3 is 14 residues long. Trimming cost V 2 bases and J 1 base, with 8 bases left between them. Together with reference TRBV28 and TRBJ2-5, the CDR3 gives the full variable domain: DVKVTQSSRYLVKRTGEKVFLECVQDMDHENMFWYRQDPGLGLRLIYFSYDVKMKEKGDIPEGYSVSREKKERFSLILESASTNQTSMYLCASSLSSFQETQYFGPGTRLLVL.

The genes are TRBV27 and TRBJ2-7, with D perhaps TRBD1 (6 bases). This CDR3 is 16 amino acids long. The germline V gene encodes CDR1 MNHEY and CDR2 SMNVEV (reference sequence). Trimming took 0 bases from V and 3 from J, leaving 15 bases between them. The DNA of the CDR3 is TGTGCCAGCAGTTTATCGGTGGGGGACAATCTCTACGAGCAGTACTTC. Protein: CASSLSVGDNLYEQYF.

Here the CDR3 DNA reads TGTGCCACCCTCGGTCATCTAGCGGCCTACGAGCAGTACTTC. Translating it yields CATLGHLAAYEQYF. J is TRBJ2-7 and V is TRBV6-1; 7 bases fit TRBD2. J was trimmed by 2 bases and V by 10 bases; bases with no gene match: 11. Germline loops: CDR1 MNHNS, CDR2 SASEGT. This CDR3 has 14 amino acids.

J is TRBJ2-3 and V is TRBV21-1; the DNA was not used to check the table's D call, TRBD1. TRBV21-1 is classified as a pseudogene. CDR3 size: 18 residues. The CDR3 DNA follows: TGTGCCAGCAGCATCGGACAGGGTTGGCGGAAAGTCACAGATACGCAGTATTTT. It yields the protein CASSIGQGWRKVTDTQYF.

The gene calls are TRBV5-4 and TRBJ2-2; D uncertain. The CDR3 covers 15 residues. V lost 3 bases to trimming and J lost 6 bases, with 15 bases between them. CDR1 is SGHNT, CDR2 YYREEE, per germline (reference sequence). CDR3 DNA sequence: TGTGCCAGCAGCTATAACCCACCTGGGGCCGGGGAGCTGTTTTTT. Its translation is CASSYNPPGAGELFF.

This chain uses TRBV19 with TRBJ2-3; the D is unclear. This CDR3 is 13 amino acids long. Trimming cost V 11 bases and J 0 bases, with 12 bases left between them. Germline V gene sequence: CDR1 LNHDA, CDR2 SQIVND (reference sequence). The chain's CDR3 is CASRTASTDTQYF. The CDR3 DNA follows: TGTGCCTCGCGGACCGCTAGCACAGATACGCAGTATTTT.

CDR3 sequence: CASSSPRGTGGREQYF. For the CDR3, the DNA is TGTGCCAGCAGTTCTCCTAGAGGTACAGGGGGACGCGAGCAGTACTTC. This rearrangement joins TRBV28 to TRBJ2-7; 8 positions match TRBD1. The CDR3 runs 16 residues. Germline-derived CDR1 and CDR2 are MDHEN and SYDVKM. With V trimmed by 4 bases and J by 6 bases, 14 bases remained unmatched.